Listed below are T cell receptor beta chains from one sample, sequenced in a study of HIV-infected children after antiretroviral therapy interruption. TCRdb re-called the 3' RACE reads with MiXCR, one entry per CDR3 protein. The table lists approximately 95,000 distinct CDR3 sequences, under 8% of them singletons. This specimen was CD45RA+ CD4+ T cells from PBMCs, pooled from several time points, taken from a donor given antiretroviral therapy, either interrupted or continuous. These receptors originate from a pool of human donors with HIV. CDR3s include the opening cysteine and the closing phenylalanine or tryptophan. A D gene is named only where the DNA matches it firmly. Part of the rows lack a size; the others show once, few, many or a class for expanded clones.

d_call | j_call | v_call | clone_size | cdr3_nt | cdr3_aa
NA | TRBJ1-2 | TRBV20-1 | NA | TGCAGTGCTACCGACAGTTCCTATGGCTACACCTTC | CSATDSSYGYTF
NA | TRBJ1-1 | TRBV27 | few | TGTGCCAGCAGTTCCTTCAGGGGCTCTGGTGCTGAAGCTTTCTTT | CASSSFRGSGAEAFF
NA | TRBJ2-1 | TRBV12-5 | NA | TGTGCTAGTGGTATCGAAGGGGGTGAGCAGTTCTTC | CASGIEGGEQFF
NA | TRBJ1-1 | TRBV19 | many | TGTGCCAGTAGTATATGGGGGTGGAGCACTGAAGCTTTCTTT | CASSIWGWSTEAFF
TRBD2 | TRBJ2-2 | TRBV20-1 | many | TGCAGTGCTAGAACTAGCGGGAGGGCCGGGGAGCTGTTTTTT | CSARTSGRAGELFF
NA | TRBJ1-1 | TRBV4-2 | many | TGTGCCAGCAGCCTCCTCTTCTATACTGAAGCTTTCTTT | CASSLLFYTEAFF
NA | TRBJ1-1 | TRBV27 | many | TGTGCCAGCAGCGAAGTTTGGGACACTGAAGCTTTCTTT | CASSEVWDTEAFF
NA | TRBJ2-5 | TRBV28 | many | TGTGCCAGCAGTTTTGGGCCGGAAGAGACCCAGTACTTC | CASSFGPEETQYF
TRBD2 | TRBJ2-5 | TRBV28 | many | TGTGCCGCATGGACTAGCGGGGCCGGGGAGACCCAGTACTTC | CAAWTSGAGETQYF
NA | TRBJ1-4 | TRBV27 | many | TGTGCCAGCAGTTTACTAGGGGCAGGTGAAAAACTGTTTTTT | CASSLLGAGEKLFF
NA | TRBJ2-1 | TRBV10-1 | many | TGCGCCAGCGGACAATCCTACAATGAGCAGTTCTTC | CASGQSYNEQFF
TRBD2 | TRBJ2-2 | TRBV6-6 | NA | TGTGCCAGCAAGAGGACTAGCGGGGTCGGGGAGCTGTTTTTT | CASKRTSGVGELFF
NA | TRBJ2-1 | TRBV7-2 | many | TGTGCCAGCAGCTTAGTCAAGCGCCACAATGAGCAGTTCTTC | CASSLVKRHNEQFF
NA | TRBJ1-2 | TRBV14 | many | TGTGCCAGCAGCCCAATCCGGGGCCTCTATGGCTACACCTTC | CASSPIRGLYGYTF
TRBD2 | TRBJ2-2 | TRBV20-1 | many | TGCAGTGCCAGGACTAGCGGACCTAACACCGGGGAGCTGTTTTTT | CSARTSGPNTGELFF
NA | TRBJ2-7 | TRBV3-1 | many | TGTGCCAGCAGCCAAGCCTACGAGCAGTACTTC | CASSQAYEQYF
NA | TRBJ2-7 | TRBV30 | many | TGTGCCTGGAGTCGGTCGGAAGGGATGAGGTACTTC | CAWSRSEGMRYF
NA | TRBJ2-7 | TRBV5-4 | few | TGTGCCAGCAGTCTTGGCCGGGGTTCCTACGAGCAGTACTTC | CASSLGRGSYEQYF
NA | TRBJ1-1 | TRBV20-1 | few | TGCAGTGCTACCTGGACAGTACCCACTGAAGCTTTCTTT | CSATWTVPTEAFF
TRBD2 | TRBJ2-7 | TRBV5-6 | NA | TGTGCCAGCAGCGTTGAGACTAGCGGGGGGACCCCCGCGCAGTACTTC | CASSVETSGGTPAQYF
NA | TRBJ2-3 | TRBV5-6 | many | TGTGCCAGCAGCTTTAGGGAAACAGATACGCAGTATTTT | CASSFRETDTQYF
NA | TRBJ2-7 | TRBV7-9 | many | TGTGCCAGCAGCTGGCAAAGCGAGGGCGACGAGCAGTACTTC | CASSWQSEGDEQYF
NA | TRBJ1-1 | TRBV18 | NA | TGTGCCAGCTCACAAACGGACAGTAGTGAAGCTTTCTTT | CASSQTDSSEAFF
NA | TRBJ2-3 | TRBV3-1 | few | TGTGCCAGCAGCCAAGGACAGAACACAGATACGCAGTATTTT | CASSQGQNTDTQYF
NA | TRBJ2-7 | TRBV5-1 | many | TGCGCCAGCAGCTTGGCCGGCCCCCGCGCCTACGAGCAGTACTTC | CASSLAGPRAYEQYF
NA | TRBJ2-3 | TRBV30 | many | TGTGGGTCGGGCAGCACAGATACGCAGTATTTT | CGSGSTDTQYF
TRBD2 | TRBJ2-1 | TRBV19 | many | TGTGCCAGTACTATAGCGGGAAAGACCCGGTACAATGAGCAGTTCTTC | CASTIAGKTRYNEQFF
NA | TRBJ2-5 | TRBV20-1 | many | TGCAGTGCTCCAGACCGGCCCCGGGAGACCCAGTACTTC | CSAPDRPRETQYF
NA | TRBJ2-5 | TRBV10-3 | many | TGTGCCATCAAGGCAGGGGCGGAGGAGACCCAGTACTTC | CAIKAGAEETQYF
NA | TRBJ2-3 | TRBV7-2 | many | TGTGCCAGCAGCTTACAGGGGGGCCACACAGATACGCAGTATTTT | CASSLQGGHTDTQYF
NA | TRBJ2-7 | TRBV12-2 | few | TGTGCAAGTCGCTCGACCGCCGAGACGTTAAGCTCCTACGAGCAGTACTTC | CASRSTAETLSSYEQYF
TRBD1 | TRBJ1-4 | TRBV19 | many | TGTGCCAGTATGGACAGGGGAAGAGCAACTAATGAAAAACTGTTTTTT | CASMDRGRATNEKLFF
TRBD1 | TRBJ2-5 | TRBV24-1 | many | TGTGCCACCAGTGATTCGGGGACAGCCCAAGAGACCCAGTACTTC | CATSDSGTAQETQYF
TRBD2 | TRBJ2-7 | TRBV18 | many | TGTGCCAGCAGCAGGGGAGCGGGGGGCTTCTCCTACGAGCAGTACTTC | CASSRGAGGFSYEQYF
NA | TRBJ2-7 | TRBV20-1 | many | TGCAGTGCTAGAGCCATAACCTACGAGCAGTACTTC | CSARAITYEQYF
TRBD2 | TRBJ2-1 | TRBV11-2 | many | TGTGCCAGCACCCCGGGACTAGCACTTTACAATGAGCAGTTCTTC | CASTPGLALYNEQFF
TRBD2 | TRBJ2-1 | TRBV11-3 | many | TGTGCCAGCAGCGGGACTATCCTTATAGAGTTCTTC | CASSGTILIEFF